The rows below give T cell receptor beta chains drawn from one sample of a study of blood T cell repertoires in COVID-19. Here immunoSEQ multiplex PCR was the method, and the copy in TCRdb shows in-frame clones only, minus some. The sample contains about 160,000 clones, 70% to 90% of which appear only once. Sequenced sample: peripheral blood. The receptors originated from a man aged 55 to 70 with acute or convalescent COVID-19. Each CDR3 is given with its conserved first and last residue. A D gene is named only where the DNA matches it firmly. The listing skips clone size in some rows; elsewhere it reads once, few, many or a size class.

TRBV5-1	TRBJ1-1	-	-	TGCGCCAGCAGCGTCACTCCCATGAACACTGAAGCTTTCTTT	CASSVTPMNTEAFF
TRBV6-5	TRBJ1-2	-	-	TGTGCCACAAAGGGGCCGCTTCTAACTGGAGGCTACACCTTC	CATKGPLLTGGYTF
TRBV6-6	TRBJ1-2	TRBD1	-	TGTGCCGGCACAGGGGGCGCGCGGGGCTACACCTTC	CAGTGGARGYTF
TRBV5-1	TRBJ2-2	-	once	TGCGCCAGCAATGTACAGCCGCCCACCGGGGAGCTGTTTTTT	CASNVQPPTGELFF
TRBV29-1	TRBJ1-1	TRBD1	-	TGCAGCGTTCGGACAGGGGTGGTGAACACTGAAGCTTTCTTT	CSVRTGVVNTEAFF
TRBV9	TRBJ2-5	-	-	TGTGCCAGCAGCAAACAGGGATGGTACCAAGAGACCCAGTACTTC	CASSKQGWYQETQYF
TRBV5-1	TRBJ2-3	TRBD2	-	TGCGCCAGCAGCTTGGCCGGTTTAGGGACTAGACAACTTACCACAGATACGCAGTATTTT	CASSLAGLGTRQLTTDTQYF
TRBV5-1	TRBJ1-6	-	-	TGCGCCAGCAGCTTGGGCGACAACAATTCACCCCTCCACTTT	CASSLGDNNSPLHF
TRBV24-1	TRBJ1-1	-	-	TGTGCCACCAGTGATTTGAAGAGGAGAGGGGGTAGGGACACTGAAGCTTTCTTT	CATSDLKRRGGRDTEAFF
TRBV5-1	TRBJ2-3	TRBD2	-	TGCGCCAGCAGCTTGGCCGGGGGGGGCGTAGATACGCAGTATTTT	CASSLAGGGVDTQYF
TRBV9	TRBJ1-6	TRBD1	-	TGTGCCAGCAGCGGCCTGACAGGGGCTTTGGGTAATTCACCCCTCCACTTT	CASSGLTGALGNSPLHF
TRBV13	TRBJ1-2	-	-	TGTGCCAGCAGCGCTCAAGCCGGTGGCAGGGATGGCTACACCTTC	CASSAQAGGRDGYTF
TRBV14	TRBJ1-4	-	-	TGTGCCAGCAGCCCCGGAGCAGGGGCAACTAATGAAAAACTGTTTTTT	CASSPGAGATNEKLFF
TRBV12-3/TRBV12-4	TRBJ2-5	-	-	TGTGCCAGCAGGCGGGCCGTCCAAGAGACCCAGTACTTC	CASRRAVQETQYF
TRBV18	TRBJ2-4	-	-	TGTGCCAGCTCACCACCCAATCAGGGATTGTTAGCCAAAAACATTCAGTACTTC	CASSPPNQGLLAKNIQYF
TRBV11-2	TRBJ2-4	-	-	TGTGCCAGCAGCTTAGATGGACTAAAGTACTTC	CASSLDGLKYF
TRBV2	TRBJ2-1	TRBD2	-	TGTGCCAGCAGTGTACGGGGGGGCCGCAATGAGCAGTTCTTC	CASSVRGGRNEQFF
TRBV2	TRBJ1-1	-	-	TGTGCCAGCAGTGATTTTTTTAACTCAGGCGCTGAAGCTTTCTTT	CASSDFFNSGAEAFF
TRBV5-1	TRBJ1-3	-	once	TGCGCCAGCAGCTCAGGCGCCTCTGGAAACACCATATATTTT	CASSSGASGNTIYF
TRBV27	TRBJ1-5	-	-	TGTGCCAGCAGTTTAAGGGGACACCGTAGCAATCAGCCCCAGCATTTT	CASSLRGHRSNQPQHF
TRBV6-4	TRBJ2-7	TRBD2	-	TGTGCCAGCAGTGACATCCGCGGGGGGGCCTACGAGCAGTACTTC	CASSDIRGGAYEQYF
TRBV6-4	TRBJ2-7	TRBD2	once	TGTGCCAGCAGTGCACTAGCGGGATACGAGCAGTACTTC	CASSALAGYEQYF
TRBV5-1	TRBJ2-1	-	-	TGCGCCAGCAGCTTGGGACCAGGTTCCTACAATGAGCAGTTCTTC	CASSLGPGSYNEQFF
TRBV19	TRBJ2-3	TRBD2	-	TGTGCCAGTAGTGGCAGGCCGGGACTAGCGTCCAAATTCACAGATACGCAGTATTTT	CASSGRPGLASKFTDTQYF
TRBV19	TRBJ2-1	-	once	TGTGCCAGTACCCGAAGGAGGGGGGGAAGGGATGAGCAGTTCTTC	CASTRRRGGRDEQFF
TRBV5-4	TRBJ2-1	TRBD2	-	TGTGCCAGCAGCTTGGCCTCGGCGGGGGGGGCCAATGAGCAGTTCTTC	CASSLASAGGANEQFF
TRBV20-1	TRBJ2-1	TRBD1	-	TGCAGTGCTAGTCCCTCGGGACAGACGCTGTTGAATGAGCAGTTCTTC	CSASPSGQTLLNEQFF
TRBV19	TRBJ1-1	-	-	TGTGCCAGTAGCCGGACAGCGACAAACGGAGCTTTCTTT	CASSRTATNGAFF